The clone carrying this T cell receptor beta chain was counted many times. Its specificity is unknown. The read gets to within 3 residues of the CDR3 end, and the germline J gene fills in the rest. The sample comes from a study of T cell clonality in common variable immunodeficiency. Study findings and constraints: Reportedly, TCR beta sequences from common variable immunodeficiency showed fewer deletions and N-nucleotide insertions. Fewer TCRbeta clones were shared among CVID subjects than controls. CVID subjects showed higher TCRbeta clonality than healthy controls.

Caucasian heritage predominated among both patients and controls. Libraries were prepared by immunoSEQ multiplex PCR; TCRdb keeps only in-frame clonotypes and omits some of them. The sample includes roughly 60,000 clones, none of them occurring once. Germline CDR1 SGHDN, CDR2 FVKESK. Germline trimming cut 1 base from V and 5 bases from J; bases unmatched to any gene: 14. There are 18 residues in the CDR3. This receptor was taken from a person aged 18 to 75 in good health. The chain joins TRBV14 to TRBJ2-5; 9 bases match TRBD1. The specimen was peripheral blood mononuclear cells. The CDR3 DNA, read in part, is TGTGCCAGCAGCCAAGGGGTCTATTGGACAGGGGTCGTCGAGACC. Protein sequence: CASSQGVYWTGVVET. The entire CDR3 reads CASSQGVYWTGVVETQYF.